These 2 T cell receptor beta chains were all obtained from the same sample, sequenced in a study of beta chain features in type 1 diabetes. Study findings and constraints: Type 1 diabetes patients had TCRB CDR3s that were shorter (moderately but significantly so) in all four CD4+ subsets.

Every isolated RNA sample was fully reverse transcribed, so sequencing captured expressed TCRB transcripts. The table came from immunoSEQ multiplex PCR; TCRdb's copy has only in-frame clones and leaves some out. In the table there are 500,000 to 650,000 clones, around 12% of which are singletons. The antigens for these receptors are not known. Sequences were obtained from naive CD4+ T cells from blood. The receptors shown here come from a man aged 30-40 years with type 1 diabetes.

The V call is TRBV18, the J call TRBJ1-1; D unclear. V lost 0 bases, J lost 1 base, and 6 bases lay in between. This CDR3 is 14 amino acids long. Germline-derived CDR1 and CDR2 are KGHSH and LQKENI. The CDR3 sequence: CASSPPEANTEAFF. The CDR3 coding sequence is TGTGCCAGCTCACCACCCGAGGCGAACACTGAAGCTTTCTTT.

This clone showed up many times. The chain uses TRBV23-1 and TRBJ2-1, with D possibly matching TRBD2 (6 bases). TRBV23-1 is sorted into the ORF group, with uncertain function. Trimming took 0 bases from V and 1 from J, leaving 13 bases between them. There are 17 residues in the CDR3. The CDR3 loop is CASSQSGGPRSYNEQFF. DNA for the CDR3: TGCGCCAGCAGTCAATCCGGAGGGCCCCGGTCCTACAATGAGCAGTTCTTC.